This TCR beta chain was identified during a study of T cell responses to AZD1222 COVID-19 vaccine. V was cut by 5 bases and J by 10 bases, with 17 bases left in between. The CDR3 length is 13 residues. Per the germline V gene, CDR1 is MDHEN and CDR2 is SYDVKM. Profiled with immunoSEQ multiplex PCR; TCRdb holds only in-frame clones, not every one. This sample yields about 200,000 clones, of which about 94% are seen a single time; less than 1.2% belongs to the top ten. The chain links TRBV28 to TRBJ1-1; a weak D match, TRBD1 (5 bases). The specimen comprised peripheral blood, sampled 28 days after the second AZD1222 dose. The clonotype was recovered from an adult who received the AZD1222 COVID-19 vaccine. In DNA, the CDR3 is TGTGCCAGCAGTGACTCCAGGGAAGTGGTAGCTTTCTTT. It specifies CASSDSREVVAFF.